This entry describes one T cell receptor (beta chain). The data derive from a study of control samples from healthy donors and cancer patients. Assay used: immunoSEQ multiplex PCR; TCRdb lists only in-frame clones, some missing. The sample lists around 20,000 clones; around 80% were seen once. Sequencing used PBMCs. The clonotype comes from an elderly man with head and neck cancer.

DNA for the CDR3: TGTGCCAGCAGAACCGTCTTAGGGCGGGACTCCCTCCCCATCAATCAGCCCCAGCATTTT. Protein sequence: CASRTVLGRDSLPINQPQHF. V usage is TRBV2 and J usage is TRBJ1-5; tentatively, D is TRBD1 (5 bases). The V gene's germline CDR1 is SNHLY and CDR2 FYNNEI. CDR3 size: 20 residues. Trimming removed 6 bases from V and 3 bases from J, with 30 bases in between.